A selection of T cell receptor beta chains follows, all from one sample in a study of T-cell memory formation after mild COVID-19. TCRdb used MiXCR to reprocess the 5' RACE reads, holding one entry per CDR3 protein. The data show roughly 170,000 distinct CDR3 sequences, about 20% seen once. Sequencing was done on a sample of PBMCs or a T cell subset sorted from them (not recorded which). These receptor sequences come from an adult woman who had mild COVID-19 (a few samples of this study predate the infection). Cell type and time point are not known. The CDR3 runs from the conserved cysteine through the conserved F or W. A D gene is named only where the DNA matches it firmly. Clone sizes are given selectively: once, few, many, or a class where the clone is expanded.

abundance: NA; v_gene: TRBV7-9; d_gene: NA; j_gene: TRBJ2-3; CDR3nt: TGTGCCAGCAGCCCCCCTCCCTCCCATACGCAGTATTTT; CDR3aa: CASSPPPSHTQYF
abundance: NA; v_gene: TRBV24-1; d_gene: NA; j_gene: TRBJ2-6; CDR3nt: TGTGCCACCAGTGAGCTAGACAGCTCTGGGGCCAACGTCCTGACTTTC; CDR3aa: CATSELDSSGANVLTF
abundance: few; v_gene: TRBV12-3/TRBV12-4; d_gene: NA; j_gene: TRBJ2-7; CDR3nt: TGTGCCAGCAGCCTAAGGGGTAGCTACGAGCAGTACTTC; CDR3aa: CASSLRGSYEQYF
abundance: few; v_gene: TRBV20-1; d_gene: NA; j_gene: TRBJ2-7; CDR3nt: TGCAGTGCTACACAGGGTTACGAGCAGTACTTC; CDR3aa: CSATQGYEQYF
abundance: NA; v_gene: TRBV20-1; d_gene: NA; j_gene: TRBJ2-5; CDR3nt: TGCAGTGCTCCGTTTCCGGGAGAAGGGCAAGAGACCCAGTACTTC; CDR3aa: CSAPFPGEGQETQYF
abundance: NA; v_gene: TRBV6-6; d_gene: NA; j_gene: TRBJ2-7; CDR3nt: TGTGCCAGCAGTTACCTCGCGTTCTACGAGCAGTACTTC; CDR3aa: CASSYLAFYEQYF
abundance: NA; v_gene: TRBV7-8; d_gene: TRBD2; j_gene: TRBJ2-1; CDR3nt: TGTGCCAGCAGCTTAGCCCAGACTAGCGGGAGGTCCAGCTCCTACAATGAGCAGTTCTTC; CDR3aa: CASSLAQTSGRSSSYNEQFF
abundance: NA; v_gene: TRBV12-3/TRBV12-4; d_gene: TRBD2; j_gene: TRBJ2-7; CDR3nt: TGTGCCAGCAGTTTAGCCCCGGGGGGGGCACACGAGCAGTACTTC; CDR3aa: CASSLAPGGAHEQYF
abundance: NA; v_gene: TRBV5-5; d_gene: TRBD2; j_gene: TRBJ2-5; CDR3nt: TGTGCCAGCAGCCCCGGACTAGCGGGGGCCTACATGGGGACCCAGTACTTC; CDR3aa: CASSPGLAGAYMGTQYF
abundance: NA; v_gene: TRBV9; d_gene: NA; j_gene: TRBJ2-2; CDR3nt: TGTGCCAGCAGCGTAGGTGACTGGGTGGGGGAGCTGTTTTTT; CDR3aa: CASSVGDWVGELFF
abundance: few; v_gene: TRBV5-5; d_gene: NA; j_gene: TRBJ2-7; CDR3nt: TGTGCCAGCAGCTTGGCGACAGGATCGCCCTACGAGCAGTACTTC; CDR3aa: CASSLATGSPYEQYF
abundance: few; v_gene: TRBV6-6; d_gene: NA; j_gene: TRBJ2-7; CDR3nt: TGTGCCAGCAACCCCCCTAGCCGTACCTACGAGCAGTACTTC; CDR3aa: CASNPPSRTYEQYF
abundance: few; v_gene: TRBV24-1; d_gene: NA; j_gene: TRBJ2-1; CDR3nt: TGTGCCACCAGTGATTTCGAGGAAAACTACAATGAGCAGTTCTTC; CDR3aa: CATSDFEENYNEQFF
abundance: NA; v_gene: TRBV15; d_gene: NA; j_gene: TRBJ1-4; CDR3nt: TGTGCCACCAGCAGAGACAGGGGTGGAGAAAAACTGTTTTTT; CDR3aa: CATSRDRGGEKLFF
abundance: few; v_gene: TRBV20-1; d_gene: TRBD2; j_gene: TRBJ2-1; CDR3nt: TGCAGTGCTGACGTTCCCCCTAGCGGGAGCTTTGATGAGCAGTTCTTC; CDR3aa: CSADVPPSGSFDEQFF
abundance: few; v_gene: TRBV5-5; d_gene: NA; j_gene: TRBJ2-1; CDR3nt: TGTGCCAGCAGCTTGTTTATCCCCTCGGATGAGCAGTTCTTC; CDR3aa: CASSLFIPSDEQFF
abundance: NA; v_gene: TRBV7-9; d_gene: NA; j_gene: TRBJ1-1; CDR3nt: TGTGCCAGCAGCTGGGCTGAGACTGAAGCTTTCTTT; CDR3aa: CASSWAETEAFF
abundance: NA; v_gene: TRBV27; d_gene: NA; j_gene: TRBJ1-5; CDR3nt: TGTGCCAGCAGTGAGGACAGATTAGGCAATCAGCCCCAGCATTTT; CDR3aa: CASSEDRLGNQPQHF
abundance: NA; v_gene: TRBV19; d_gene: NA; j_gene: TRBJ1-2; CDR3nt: TGTGCCAGTAAGGCCCAGGGCTACTATGGCTACACCTTC; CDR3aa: CASKAQGYYGYTF
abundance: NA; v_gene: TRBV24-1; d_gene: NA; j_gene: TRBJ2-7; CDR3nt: TGTGCCACCAGTGACAAGGACACGAATACCTACGAGCAGTACTTC; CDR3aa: CATSDKDTNTYEQYF
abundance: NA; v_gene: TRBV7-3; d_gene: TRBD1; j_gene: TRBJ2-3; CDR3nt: TGTGCCAGCAGCTCCGGGCAGGGGGCCACAGATACGCAGTATTTT; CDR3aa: CASSSGQGATDTQYF
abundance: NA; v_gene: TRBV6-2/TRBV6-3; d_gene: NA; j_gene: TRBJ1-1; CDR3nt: TGTGCCAGCAGCTGGACCCTTTTGAACACTGAAGCTTTCTTT; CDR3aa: CASSWTLLNTEAFF
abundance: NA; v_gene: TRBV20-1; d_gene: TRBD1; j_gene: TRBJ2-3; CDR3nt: TGCAGTGCTGTGACAGGGCTTAAGGATACGCAGTATTTT; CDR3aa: CSAVTGLKDTQYF
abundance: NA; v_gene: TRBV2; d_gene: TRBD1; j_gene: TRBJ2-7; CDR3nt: TGTGCAGGGGGCGGAATTACCTACGAGCAGTACTTC; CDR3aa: CAGGGITYEQYF
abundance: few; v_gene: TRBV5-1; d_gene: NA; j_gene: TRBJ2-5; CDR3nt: TGCGCCAGCAGCTTGGAGGCAGCCTTACTCGAAGAGACCCAGTACTTC; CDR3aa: CASSLEAALLEETQYF
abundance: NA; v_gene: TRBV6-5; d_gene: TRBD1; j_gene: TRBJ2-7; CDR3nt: TGTGCCAGCAGTTCCAGGGGGACCGCCGGCTCCTACGAGCAGTACTTC; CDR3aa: CASSSRGTAGSYEQYF
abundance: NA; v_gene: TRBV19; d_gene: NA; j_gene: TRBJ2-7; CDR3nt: TGTGCCAGTAGTATTTGGTCGGGCTACGAGCAGTACTTC; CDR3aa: CASSIWSGYEQYF
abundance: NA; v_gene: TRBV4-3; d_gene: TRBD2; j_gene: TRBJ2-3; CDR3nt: TGCGCCAGCAGCCAAGATTGGATAGCGGGAGATACGCAGTATTTT; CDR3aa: CASSQDWIAGDTQYF
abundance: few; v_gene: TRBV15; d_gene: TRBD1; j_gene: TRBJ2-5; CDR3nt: TGTGCCACCAGCGGCGAGACAGGGCGGGAGACCCAGTACTTC; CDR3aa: CATSGETGRETQYF
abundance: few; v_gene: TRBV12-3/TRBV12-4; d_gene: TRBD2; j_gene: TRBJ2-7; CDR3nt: TGTGCCAGCAGATTAGCGGGGGGCGGCTACGAGCAGTACTTC; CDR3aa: CASRLAGGGYEQYF
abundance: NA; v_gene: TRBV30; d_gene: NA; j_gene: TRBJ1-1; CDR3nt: TGTGCCTGGGAGCAGGGGACCAACACTGAAGCTTTCTTT; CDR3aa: CAWEQGTNTEAFF
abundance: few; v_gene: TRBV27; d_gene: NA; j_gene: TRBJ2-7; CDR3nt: TGTGCCAGCAGTTCCGCAAGAAGCTCCTACGAGCAGTACTTC; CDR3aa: CASSSARSSYEQYF
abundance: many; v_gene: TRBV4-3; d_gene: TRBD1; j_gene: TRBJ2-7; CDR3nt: TGCGCCAGCAGCCAAGTTGGGGACAGCTCCTACGAGCAGTACTTC; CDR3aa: CASSQVGDSSYEQYF
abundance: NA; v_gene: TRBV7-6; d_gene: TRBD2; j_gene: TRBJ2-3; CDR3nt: TGTGCCAGCAGCTTAATGCCCAGCGGGGGTCACACAGATACGCAGTATTTT; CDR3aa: CASSLMPSGGHTDTQYF
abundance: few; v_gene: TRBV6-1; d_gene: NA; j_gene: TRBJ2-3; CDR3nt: TGTGCCAGCAGTGAAACGTCCGGACCAGATACGCAGTATTTT; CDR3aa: CASSETSGPDTQYF
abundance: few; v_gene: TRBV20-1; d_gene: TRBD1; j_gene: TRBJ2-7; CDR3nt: TGCAGTGCTGACAGGGGGCCGAGTACCTACGAGCAGTACTTC; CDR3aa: CSADRGPSTYEQYF
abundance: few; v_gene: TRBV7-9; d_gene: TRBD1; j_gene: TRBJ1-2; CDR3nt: TGTGCCAGCAGCCCCTCTATGACAGGGCCGCGGATCCCTAACTATGGCTACACCTTC; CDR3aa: CASSPSMTGPRIPNYGYTF